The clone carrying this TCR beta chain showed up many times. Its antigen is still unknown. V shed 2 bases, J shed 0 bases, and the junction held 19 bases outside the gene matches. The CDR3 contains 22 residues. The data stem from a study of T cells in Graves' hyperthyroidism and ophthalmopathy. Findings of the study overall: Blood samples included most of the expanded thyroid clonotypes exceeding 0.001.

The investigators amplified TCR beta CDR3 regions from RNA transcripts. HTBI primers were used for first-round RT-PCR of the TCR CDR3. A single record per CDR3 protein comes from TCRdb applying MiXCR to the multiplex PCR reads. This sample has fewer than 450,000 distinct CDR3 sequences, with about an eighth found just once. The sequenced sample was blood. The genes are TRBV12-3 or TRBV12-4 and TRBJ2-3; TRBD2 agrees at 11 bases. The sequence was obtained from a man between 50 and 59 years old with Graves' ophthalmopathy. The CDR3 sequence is CASSLSMLASGRMGASTDTQYF. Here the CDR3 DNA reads TGTGCCAGCAGTTTAAGTATGCTGGCTAGCGGGAGGATGGGGGCTAGCACAGATACGCAGTATTTT.